The 10 T cell receptor beta chains below all came from one sample that was sequenced in a study of cytomegalovirus exposure and HLA in healthy donors. PCR amplification relied on 60 Vbeta primers (plus 13 Jbeta primers). Sequenced by immunoSEQ multiplex PCR; TCRdb stores in-frame clones only, minus some. The data show 40,000 to 55,000 clones, with about 64% seen just once and around 13% held by the top ten. The sequenced material came from PBMCs. These receptors were obtained from a man aged 60-69 years in good health and CMV-seropositive.

The rearrangement links TRBV30 to TRBJ1-6; D might be TRBD1 (5 bases). Trimming took off 0 bases at V and 7 bases at J, with 22 bases between the two ends. The CDR3 is 18 amino acids. Germline-derived CDR1 and CDR2 are GTSNPN and SVGIG (reference sequence). CDR3 sequence reads: CAWSVPHDRQLFNSPLHF. For the CDR3, the DNA is TGTGCCTGGAGTGTACCCCACGACAGACAGCTATTCAATTCACCCCTCCACTTT.

This clone occurred a few times. The chain combines TRBV30 with TRBJ2-7; perhaps TRBD1 as D (6 bases). Germline CDR1 and CDR2: GTSNPN and SVGIG (reference sequence). This CDR3 spans 16 amino acids. Trimming cost V 4 bases and J 1 base, with 20 bases left between them. The CDR3 DNA is TGTGCCTGGACACCTAGGGGGAGCCTGTCTTCCTACGAGCAGTACTTC. This sequence encodes CAWTPRGSLSSYEQYF.

This clone was seen once. The chain is built from TRBV4-2 and TRBJ2-4, with a tentative D call TRBD1 (7 bases). Trimming stripped 0 bases from V and 1 base from J, with 13 bases between. The CDR3 loop spans 17 amino acids. CDR1 LGHNA and CDR2 YNFKEQ come from the germline V gene. Written as DNA, the CDR3 is TGTGCCAGCAGCCAAGAAAGGGGGCTAGCGGCCAAAAACATTCAGTACTTC. Its translation is CASSQERGLAAKNIQYF.

This clone has more than one count but fewer than ten. CDR3 DNA sequence: TGTGCCAGCAGTTTGTGGAGCCTAGCGGGAGGGACGAGCACCGGGGAGCTGTTTTTT. It is translated as CASSLWSLAGGTSTGELFF. The V and J genes are TRBV27 and TRBJ2-2; 12 bases map to TRBD2. CDR3 length: 19 amino acids. With V trimmed by 3 bases and J by 4 bases, 12 bases remained unmatched. The germline V gene has CDR1 MNHEY and CDR2 SMNVEV (reference sequence).

In this sample, this clone turned up a few times. V and J are TRBV29-1 and TRBJ2-3; 7 bases are a match to TRBD1. The CDR3 totals 17 residues. CDR1 is SQVTM, CDR2 ANQGSEA, per germline. V was clipped by 3 bases and J by 4 bases; unmatched bases: 16. DNA for the CDR3: TGCAGCGTTGACGACGACCAAGACAGGGAAATCTCAGATACGCAGTATTTT. It yields the protein CSVDDDQDREISDTQYF.

This clone came up a few times. V usage is TRBV27 and J usage is TRBJ2-7; 11 bases are shared with TRBD2. The CDR3 runs 15 residues. The ends lost 0 bases at V and 7 bases at J; junction bases unmatched: 5. Germline values: CDR1 MNHEY, CDR2 SMNVEV (reference sequence). The CDR3 reads CASSLSSGRAQEQYF. Written as DNA, the CDR3 is TGTGCCAGCAGTTTATCTAGCGGGAGGGCGCAAGAGCAGTACTTC.

This clone has only a few counts. This chain uses TRBV7-9 with TRBJ1-1; D is possibly TRBD1 (6 bases). V was pared by 0 bases and J by 10 bases, with 18 bases between. The CDR3 has 15 residues. CDR1 is SEHNR, CDR2 FQNEAQ, per germline (reference sequence). CDR3 nucleotides: TGTGCCAGCAGCTTAGCATACAGGGAATCCAATCGAGCTTTCTTT. Amino acids: CASSLAYRESNRAFF.

The gene calls are TRBV29-1 and TRBJ1-2, with 10 positions matching TRBD1. Germline CDR1 and CDR2: SQVTM and ANQGSEA. V lost 7 bases to trimming and J lost 2 bases; unmatched junction nucleotides: 10. The CDR3 has 15 amino acids. The DNA for the CDR3 is TGCAGCGGCACACTATGGACAGGGGGAAACTATGGCTACACCTTC. The encoded protein is CSGTLWTGGNYGYTF.

The rearrangement links TRBV7-9 to TRBJ2-7; D might be TRBD1 (6 bases). Germline V gives CDR1 SEHNR, CDR2 FQNEAQ (reference sequence). Between the trimmed V and J ends, which lost 4 bases and 3 bases, there was a span of 10 bases. The CDR3 is made up of 13 amino acids. CDR3 DNA sequence: TGTGCCAGCAGCTCCCGGACAGACTACGAGCAGTACTTC. As protein: CASSSRTDYEQYF.

The CDR3, as DNA: TGTGCCAGCAGTTTACTAGGATTGAGCGGGGAGCTGTTTTTT. Protein sequence: CASSLLGLSGELFF. This chain connects TRBV6-1 to TRBJ2-2; TRBD2 might be the D (5 bases). Germline CDR1 reads MNHNS; CDR2 reads SASEGT. V was clipped by 5 bases and J by 7 bases, with 14 bases between them. The CDR3 loop spans 14 amino acids.